Below, one T cell receptor (beta chain) is given with its context. The target antigen is unknown. The data stem from a study of cytomegalovirus exposure and HLA in healthy donors. Study findings and constraints: An analysis done earlier found most TCR beta V segments productive about 87% or about 30% of the time. Differences between HLA loci emerged in a later analysis of TCR association rates, with DRB1 most and HLA-C fewest.

The PCR was carried out with 60 Vbeta primers and 13 Jbeta primers. Method: immunoSEQ multiplex PCR; TCRdb's copy keeps in-frame clones and lacks some. The sample table sets out under 200,000 clones. The receptor was derived from a woman under 30 in good health and CMV-seropositive. The sequenced sample consisted of PBMCs.

The CDR3: CASSQDRVAQPQHF. The DNA of the CDR3 is TGTGCCAGCAGCCAAGACAGGGTGGCTCAGCCCCAGCATTTT. The rearrangement links TRBV7-2 to TRBJ1-5; TRBD1 agrees at 7 bases. This CDR3 comprises 14 residues. V dropped 5 bases and J dropped 6; count of bases not matched to a gene: 7. Germline CDR1 reads SGHTA; CDR2 reads FQGNSA.